What follows are 24 T cell receptor beta chains derived from one specimen sequenced in a study of beta chain features in type 1 diabetes. Regarding the study as a whole: Among patients with Type 1 diabetes, TCRB CDR3s were moderately but significantly shorter in every one of the four CD4+ subsets.

Antigens for these TCRs are unknown. All of the isolated RNA was reverse transcribed, so expressed TCRB transcripts were sequenced. Sequencing was performed with immunoSEQ multiplex PCR; in TCRdb, only in-frame clones are kept and a portion is missing. Of more than 250,000 clones in the sample, roughly 13% are singletons; the top ten hold around 0.016%. Sequenced material: naive CD4+ T cells from blood. These TCRs come from a man younger than 40 with type 1 diabetes.

Ten or more counts support this clone. The V gene is TRBV4-3, the J gene TRBJ2-3; 9 bases match TRBD2. The CDR3 spans 15 residues. J gave up 4 bases and V 1 base, and 3 bases lay outside the gene matches. Germline V gene data show CDR1 as LGHNA and CDR2 as YSLEER. In DNA form, the CDR3 reads TGCGCCAGCAGCCAAGGACTAGCGGTGGCAGATACGCAGTATTTT. Translating gives CASSQGLAVADTQYF.

The chain carries TRBV10-3 and TRBJ1-1, with D possibly being TRBD1 (5 bases). Germline CDR1 is ENHRY and CDR2 is SYGVKD. Trimming took off 8 bases at V and 7 bases at J, with 14 bases between the two ends. The CDR3 has 12 amino acids. The CDR3 loop is CAIGRGPVEAFF. CDR3 coding DNA: TGTGCCATCGGGAGGGGACCGGTTGAAGCTTTCTTT.

The rearrangement joins TRBV7-9 to TRBJ1-1, with D uncertain. The CDR3 covers 14 residues. CDR1 and CDR2 (germline): SEHNR, FQNEAQ (reference sequence). The ends were cut back, 1 base at V and 6 bases at J, with 12 bases in the middle. The CDR3 reads CASSLDVRFAEAFF. The CDR3 DNA reads as TGTGCCAGCAGCTTAGACGTGAGGTTTGCTGAAGCTTTCTTT.

The V call is TRBV5-6, the J call TRBJ2-3; a possible D gene is TRBD2 (5 bases). V was shortened by 4 bases and J by 1 base, with 7 bases between the two germline ends. From germline, CDR1 is SGHDT and CDR2 YYEEEE. The CDR3 has 13 residues. The CDR3 DNA is TGTGCCAGCAGCCCCGGGGGCACAGATACGCAGTATTTT. Protein product: CASSPGGTDTQYF.

Remarks on this clone: Other DNA sequences in this specimen translate into the identical CDR3. The gene calls are TRBV5-4 and TRBJ2-3; D is unclear. Germline CDR1 SGHNT, CDR2 YYREEE (reference sequence). The CDR3 runs 13 residues. The V end was cut by 0 bases, the J end by 3 bases, with 5 bases between. The CDR3 reads CASSLAGTDTQYF. The CDR3 DNA follows: TGTGCCAGCAGCTTGGCCGGGACAGATACGCAGTATTTT.

This clone was observed a handful of times. The rearrangement links TRBV10-3 to TRBJ1-2; no firm D call. CDR3 size: 13 residues. The germline V and J ends were trimmed by 6 bases and 8 bases, with 16 bases remaining between them. Germline V lookup: CDR1 ENHRY, CDR2 SYGVKD. The CDR3 spells CAISREVLEGYTF. CDR3 nucleotide sequence: TGTGCCATCAGCCGGGAGGTTCTGGAAGGCTACACCTTC.

The rearrangement uses TRBV7-8 and TRBJ2-5; D is ambiguous. This CDR3 comprises 14 residues. The germline V gene has CDR1 SGHVS and CDR2 FQNEAQ. Trimming left V 5 bases short and J 2 bases short, with 12 bases between. The CDR3 region is CASSPSENQETQYF. The CDR3 DNA reads as TGTGCCAGCAGCCCCTCTGAGAATCAAGAGACCCAGTACTTC.

The gene calls are TRBV5-6 and TRBJ2-2; possibly TRBD1 for D (6 bases). CDR1 and CDR2 (germline): SGHDT, YYEEEE. With 1 base removed from V and 8 bases from J, the gap between germline ends came to 12 bases. The CDR3 sequence is 14 residues long. DNA for the CDR3: TGTGCCAGCAGCTTGCAGGGGAAGTCGGGGGAGCTGTTTTTT. Amino acids: CASSLQGKSGELFF.

The V gene is TRBV30, the J gene TRBJ2-3, with 11 bases matching TRBD2. This CDR3 comprises 15 residues. The V and J ends lost 3 bases and 6 bases, in that order; junction bases with no gene match: 8. Germline CDR1 is GTSNPN and CDR2 is SVGIG (reference sequence). Written as DNA, the CDR3 is TGTGCCTGGAGCCCGCCTAGCGGGAGGAGGGATACGCAGTATTTT. Its protein is CAWSPPSGRRDTQYF.

This chain links TRBV23-1 with TRBJ2-7; the match to TRBD2 covers 7 bases. TRBV23-1 is marked as an open reading frame, function uncertain. Germline trimming cut 7 bases from V and 6 bases from J; bases unmatched to any gene: 12. The CDR3 totals 14 residues. The CDR3 sequence is CASNLERETGEQYF. The CDR3 nucleotides are TGCGCCAGCAATTTGGAGCGGGAAACGGGCGAGCAGTACTTC.

The chain combines TRBV7-2 with TRBJ2-1; 8 bases are shared with TRBD2. With 5 bases clipped from V and 3 bases from J, the junction kept 18 bases outside the gene matches. CDR1 is SGHTA and CDR2 is FQGNSA in the germline V gene. The CDR3 covers 19 residues. The CDR3: CASSLRLGSGSGNYNEQFF. CDR3 nucleotides: TGTGCCAGCAGCCTAAGGTTGGGGAGCGGGAGTGGTAACTACAATGAGCAGTTCTTC.

This clone was found a few times. The chain has TRBV9 and TRBJ1-2; 7 nucleotides align to TRBD1. V lost 2 bases and J lost 3; bases outside the gene matches: 4. CDR1 and CDR2 from the germline V gene are SGDLS and YYNGEE. The CDR3 extends over 14 amino acids. The CDR3: CASSVATGDYGYTF. DNA of the CDR3: TGTGCCAGCAGCGTGGCAACAGGGGACTATGGCTACACCTTC.

This clone was seen a few times. The V and J genes are TRBV6-1 and TRBJ2-7; D is undetermined. The germline V gene has CDR1 MNHNS and CDR2 SASEGT. V was trimmed by 5 bases and J by 0 bases, leaving 11 bases between them. CDR3 length equals 14 residues. CDR3 protein: CASSTTTTSYEQYF. In DNA, the CDR3 is TGTGCCAGCAGTACAACAACTACCTCCTACGAGCAGTACTTC.

The V and J genes are TRBV6-5 and TRBJ2-1; TRBD2 aligns across 7 bases. The CDR3 is 13 amino acids. The ends lost 6 bases at V and 9 bases at J; junction bases unmatched: 8. CDR1 and CDR2 from the germline V gene are MNHEY and SVGAGI. CDR3 bases: TGTGCCAGCAGAATGACTAGCCGTAGTGAGCAGTTCTTC. Encoded protein: CASRMTSRSEQFF.

The rearrangement links TRBV5-1 to TRBJ2-3; 13 positions match TRBD2. After removal of 2 bases from V and 1 base from J, the junction contained 4 bases not matched to a gene. The CDR3 loop spans 17 amino acids. From germline, CDR1 is SGHRS and CDR2 YFSETQ. For the CDR3, the DNA is TGCGCCAGCAGCTTACTAGCGGGAGGGCTGGGCACAGATACGCAGTATTTT. This sequence encodes CASSLLAGGLGTDTQYF.

The chain carries TRBV29-1 and TRBJ2-7; TRBD1 agrees at 8 bases. Germline V gene lookup returns CDR1 SQVTM and CDR2 ANQGSEA. With V trimmed by 5 bases and J by 5 bases, 11 bases remained unmatched. The CDR3 consists of 14 residues. This chain's CDR3 is CSVQQQGGVHEQYF. The CDR3 region has the DNA TGCAGCGTTCAGCAACAGGGGGGCGTCCACGAGCAGTACTTC.

This clone was recorded a few times. V gene TRBV28 combines with J gene TRBJ1-5; weak D call: TRBD1 (5 bases). The CDR3 covers 12 residues. Germline CDR1 MDHEN, CDR2 SYDVKM. V lost 6 bases and J 4 bases, leaving 7 bases between the germline ends. This CDR3 is CASRSGNQPQHF. As DNA, the CDR3 is TGTGCCAGCAGGTCAGGGAATCAGCCCCAGCATTTT. Variable domain in full (rest from reference TRBV28 and TRBJ1-5): DVKVTQSSRYLVKRTGEKVFLECVQDMDHENMFWYRQDPGLGLRLIYFSYDVKMKEKGDIPEGYSVSREKKERFSLILESASTNQTSMYLCASRSGNQPQHFGDGTRLSIL.

There are a few counts of this clone. V and J are TRBV6-5 and TRBJ2-3, with D perhaps matching TRBD2 (6 bases). The CDR3 has 15 amino acids. Germline V gene lookup returns CDR1 MNHEY and CDR2 SVGAGI. The ends were cut back, 2 bases at V and 2 bases at J, with 11 bases in the middle. Written as DNA, the CDR3 is TGTGCCAGCAGTTACCGCGGGGAAAACACAGATACGCAGTATTTT. Protein sequence: CASSYRGENTDTQYF.

The table lists this clone with a few counts. This chain joins TRBV14 and TRBJ2-7, with D possibly being TRBD2 (5 bases). CDR1 is SGHDN, CDR2 FVKESK, per germline. The length of the CDR3 is 14 residues. V was shortened by 1 base and J by 6 bases, with 13 bases between the two germline ends. The CDR3 loop reads CASSQGLTSIEQYF. CDR3 coding DNA: TGTGCCAGCAGCCAAGGACTAACCTCTATCGAGCAGTACTTC. Together with reference TRBV14 and TRBJ2-7, the CDR3 gives the full variable domain: EAGVTQFPSHSVIEKGQTVTLRCDPISGHDNLYWYRRVMGKEIKFLLHFVKESKQDESGMPNNRFLAERTGGTYSTLKVQPAELEDSGVYFCASSQGLTSIEQYFGPGTRLTVT.

The rearrangement joins TRBV5-1 to TRBJ1-5, with unresolved D. CDR1 and CDR2 (germline): SGHRS, YFSETQ. V was pared by 0 bases and J by 0 bases, with 4 bases between. This CDR3 is built from 14 residues. The CDR3 protein is CASSLDSSNQPQHF. Written as DNA, the CDR3 is TGCGCCAGCAGCTTGGACAGTAGCAATCAGCCCCAGCATTTT.

As regards this clone: The sample has other DNA sequences that encode this CDR3 too. The chain is built from TRBV7-3 and TRBJ1-1, with TRBD1 identical over 7 bases. The germline V gene has CDR1 SGHTA and CDR2 FQGTGA. The CDR3 runs 13 residues. The trim removed 5 bases at V and 5 bases at J, leaving 5 bases unmatched. DNA for the CDR3: TGTGCCAGCAGCCTAAGACAGGGTACTGAAGCTTTCTTT. It encodes CASSLRQGTEAFF.

The CDR3: CASSLRSGISTDTQYF. The CDR3, as DNA: TGTGCCAGCAGTTTACGTAGCGGGATTAGCACAGATACGCAGTATTTT. The gene calls are TRBV6-6 and TRBJ2-3; 8 nucleotides agree with TRBD2. The CDR3 sequence is 16 residues long. Germline lookup yields CDR1 MNHNY and CDR2 SVGAGI (reference sequence). Trimming took 4 bases from V and 0 from J; bases not matched to a gene: 6.

This clone has only a few counts. The chain carries TRBV4-2 and TRBJ2-3, with 9 bases that match TRBD2. Looked up from germline, CDR1 is LGHNA and CDR2 is YNFKEQ. The CDR3 has 16 amino acids. The V gene end was trimmed by 0 bases and the J gene end by 4 bases; junction bases not matched to a gene: 5. In nucleotides, the CDR3 is TGTGCCAGCAGCCAAGAGATGGGACTAGCCGCAGATACGCAGTATTTT. Protein product: CASSQEMGLAADTQYF.

A few counts support this clone. V is TRBV4-2 and J is TRBJ2-3; D is perhaps TRBD2 (5 bases). Looked up from germline, CDR1 is LGHNA and CDR2 is YNFKEQ. The CDR3 has 15 residues. V lost 0 bases and J lost 5, with 12 bases in between. CDR3 in amino acids: CASSQEGAGVDTQYF. CDR3 DNA: TGTGCCAGCAGCCAAGAAGGAGCCGGGGTAGATACGCAGTATTTT.